This T cell receptor beta chain was found in a study of blood T cell repertoires in COVID-19. Seattle-derived patients entered the study during active infection and were followed longitudinally. The table came from immunoSEQ multiplex PCR; TCRdb's copy has only in-frame clones and leaves some out. The repertoire has over 100,000 clones, around 89% of them found once; the top ten carry approximately 4.5%. Looked up from germline, CDR1 is SGHRS and CDR2 is YFSETQ. Trimming took 4 bases from V and 3 from J; bases not matched to a gene: 6. The length of the CDR3 is 17 residues. The material sequenced was peripheral blood. The clonotype was recovered from a man in his sixties with COVID-19, enrolled during active disease. The V gene is TRBV5-1, the J gene TRBJ2-1; 14 nucleotides align to TRBD2. The CDR3 region has the DNA TGCGCCAGCAGCCTGGGGACTAGCGGGGGAGGCTACAATGAGCAGTTCTTC. Encoded protein: CASSLGTSGGGYNEQFF.